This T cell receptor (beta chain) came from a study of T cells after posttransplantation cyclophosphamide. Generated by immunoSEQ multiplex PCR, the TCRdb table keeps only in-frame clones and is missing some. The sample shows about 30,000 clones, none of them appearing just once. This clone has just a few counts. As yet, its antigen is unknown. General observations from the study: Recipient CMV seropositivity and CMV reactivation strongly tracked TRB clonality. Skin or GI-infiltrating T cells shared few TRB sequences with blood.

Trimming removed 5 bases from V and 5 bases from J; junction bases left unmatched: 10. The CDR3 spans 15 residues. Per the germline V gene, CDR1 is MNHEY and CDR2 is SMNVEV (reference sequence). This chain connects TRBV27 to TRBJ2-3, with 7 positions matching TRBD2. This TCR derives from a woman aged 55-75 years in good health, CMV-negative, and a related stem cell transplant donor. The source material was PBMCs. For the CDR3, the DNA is TGTGCCAGCAGTCCTTGGGGCGGGGAGGGAGATACGCAGTATTTT. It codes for CASSPWGGEGDTQYF.